These T cell receptor beta chains were read from a single sample in a study of blood T cell repertoires in COVID-19. The table came from immunoSEQ multiplex PCR; TCRdb's copy has only in-frame clones and leaves some out. The data show 200,000 to 250,000 clones, under 90% seen once. Sample: PBMCs or T cells enriched from blood (not recorded which). Receptors originate from a woman in her 50s with acute COVID-19. CDR3s include the opening cysteine and the closing phenylalanine or tryptophan. Fields, in order: clone size, V gene, J gene, D gene, CDR3 DNA, CDR3 protein. A D gene is named only where the DNA matches it firmly. Size is omitted from some rows. Given values are once, few, many or a class for expanded clones.

NA	TRBV3-1/TRBV3-2	TRBJ1-6	NA	TGTGCCAGCAGCCCAGCGGTGGTTAATAATTCACCCCTCCACTTT	CASSPAVVNNSPLHF
NA	TRBV6-1	TRBJ2-4	TRBD2	TGTGCCAGCAGTGAGACTAGCGGGACTCCCAAAAACATTCAGTACTTC	CASSETSGTPKNIQYF
NA	TRBV9	TRBJ1-2	TRBD1	TGTGCCAGCAGCGTAGCCCTAAACATACAGGGGAGCTATGGCTACACCTTC	CASSVALNIQGSYGYTF
NA	TRBV30	TRBJ2-1	NA	TGTGCCTGGATAGACAAACTAAAGGGAGCGGGCCAACTAGAGCAGTTCTTC	CAWIDKLKGAGQLEQFF
NA	TRBV27	TRBJ2-5	NA	TGTGCCAGCAGTTTAAGCTTTCTAGGCCAAGAGACCCAGTACTTC	CASSLSFLGQETQYF
NA	TRBV12-3/TRBV12-4	TRBJ1-1	TRBD1	TGTGCCAGCAGTGCCCCAGGGGGGACTGAAGCTTTCTTT	CASSAPGGTEAFF
NA	TRBV7-8	TRBJ2-5	NA	TGTGCCAGCAGCTTAGCCTTTAAAGAGACCCAGTACTTC	CASSLAFKETQYF
once	TRBV7-2	TRBJ2-2	TRBD2	TGTGCCAGCAGCTTAGAGTTGCTAGCGGGGTTCGCCGGGGAGCTGTTTTTT	CASSLELLAGFAGELFF
NA	TRBV9	TRBJ2-1	NA	TGTGCCAGCAGCGGGGGGGGCGAATACAATGAGCAGTTCTTC	CASSGGGEYNEQFF
NA	TRBV5-1	TRBJ1-6	TRBD1	TGCGCCAGCAGCTTGGGGGACAGTAATTCACCCCTCCACTTT	CASSLGDSNSPLHF
few	TRBV29-1	TRBJ1-1	TRBD1	TGCAGCGCCGGGACAGGGATTGAAGCTTTCTTT	CSAGTGIEAFF
NA	TRBV6-2/TRBV6-3	TRBJ2-1	TRBD2	TGTGCCAGCAGTTGGACAATCACGAGAAGCGGGATCCCCTCCAATGAGCAGTTCTTC	CASSWTITRSGIPSNEQFF
NA	TRBV7-9	TRBJ2-7	NA	TGTGCCAGCAGCCGGCTAGGGGACGAGCAGTACTTC	CASSRLGDEQYF
NA	TRBV11-2	TRBJ1-1	NA	TGTGCCAGCAGCTTCGCGGGGAGGGGATCGAACACTGAAGCTTTCTTT	CASSFAGRGSNTEAFF
NA	TRBV28	TRBJ1-4	NA	TGTGCCAGCAGTGGACGACAATTTCGGGGTGAAAAACTGTTTTTT	CASSGRQFRGEKLFF
few	TRBV21-1	TRBJ2-7	NA	TGTGCCAGCAGCAAACACCCTAGACAGGGTGGAGAGCAGTACTTC	CASSKHPRQGGEQYF
NA	TRBV13	TRBJ2-7	TRBD1	TGTGCCAGCAGCCCCCGGAGACAGGGGTACGAGCAGTACTTC	CASSPRRQGYEQYF
once	TRBV7-8	TRBJ2-2	TRBD1	TGTGCCAGCAGCTCCCTTGTAGGGGGCGCCGCCGGGGAGCTGTTTTTT	CASSSLVGGAAGELFF
NA	TRBV6-2/TRBV6-3	TRBJ2-4	NA	TGTGCCAGCAGTTCCCTCTTAGAGTATACCAAAAACATTCAGTACTTC	CASSSLLEYTKNIQYF
many	TRBV4-3	TRBJ2-1	TRBD1	TGCGCCAGCAGCCAGGGACAGGCTTTCAATGAGCAGTTCTTC	CASSQGQAFNEQFF
NA	TRBV5-1	TRBJ1-4	TRBD1	TGCGCCAGCAGCCCAAGTGGACAGGGATACGAAAAACTGTTTTTT	CASSPSGQGYEKLFF
NA	TRBV7-8	TRBJ2-1	TRBD2	TGTGCCAGCAGCCCGCGGGGGCTAGCGGGGCCCTACAATGAGCAGTTCTTC	CASSPRGLAGPYNEQFF
NA	TRBV10-3	TRBJ1-4	NA	TGTGCCATCAGTGAGTCGGCAGGGGCTAATGAAAAACTGTTTTTT	CAISESAGANEKLFF
NA	TRBV4-2	TRBJ2-7	TRBD1	TGTGCCAGCAGCCCCCTGGTGGGACAGGGTTCCTACGAGCAGTACTTC	CASSPLVGQGSYEQYF
few	TRBV28	TRBJ2-3	NA	TGTGCCAGCAGTTTACTCCCTGGCACAGATACGCAGTATTTT	CASSLLPGTDTQYF
NA	TRBV6-2/TRBV6-3	TRBJ1-1	TRBD1	TGTGCCAGCAGTTATTCCAACAGGGGAACTGAAGCTTTCTTT	CASSYSNRGTEAFF
NA	TRBV6-5	TRBJ1-5	NA	TGTGCCAGCACCCGAGGCGGGGACAATCAGCCCCAGCATTTT	CASTRGGDNQPQHF
NA	TRBV27	TRBJ1-4	TRBD1	TGTGCCAGCAGTCCGGACAGGGGCGACGAAAAACTGTTTTTT	CASSPDRGDEKLFF
NA	TRBV7-9	TRBJ2-3	NA	TGTGCCAGCAGCTTATCAGGGGCGCCCACAGATACGCAGTATTTT	CASSLSGAPTDTQYF
NA	TRBV11-2	TRBJ2-3	NA	TGTGCCAGCAGCTTAGCGGGTCACACAGATACGCAGTATTTT	CASSLAGHTDTQYF
NA	TRBV7-8	TRBJ1-6	NA	TGTGCCAGCAGCTACCCCACCGGGAGCGGGTCACCCCTCCACTTT	CASSYPTGSGSPLHF
NA	TRBV28	TRBJ2-4	NA	TGTGCCAGCAGTTTAGAAGGTCTAGCAAGGTGGGCCAAAAACATTCAGTACTTC	CASSLEGLARWAKNIQYF
once	TRBV10-3	TRBJ1-6	TRBD1	TGTGCCATCACAGGACAGGGTGGTTCACCCCTCCACTTT	CAITGQGGSPLHF
NA	TRBV21-1	TRBJ2-7	NA	TGTGCCAGCAGCATTCGACAGGCCTACGAGCAGTACTTC	CASSIRQAYEQYF
NA	TRBV5-1	TRBJ2-1	TRBD2	TGCGCCACCGCCCGGCTAGCGGACAATGAGCAGTTCTTC	CATARLADNEQFF
NA	TRBV18	TRBJ1-2	TRBD1	TGTGCCAGCTCACAACAACAGGGGGCTACCTATGGCTACACCTTC	CASSQQQGATYGYTF
NA	TRBV7-8	TRBJ2-3	NA	TGTGCCAGCAGCTCCGTGGGGGGGCGAAGAGGAAAGGCGCAGTATTTT	CASSSVGGRRGKAQYF
NA	TRBV11-2	TRBJ1-1	NA	TGTGCCAGCAGCCGCGGGGCAGGCGTAATGAACACTGAAGCTTTCTTT	CASSRGAGVMNTEAFF
NA	TRBV18	TRBJ2-1	TRBD1	TGTGCCAGCTCACCTCCGGGGACAGCGAGCTCCTACAATGAGCAGTTCTTC	CASSPPGTASSYNEQFF
NA	TRBV7-2	TRBJ2-1	NA	TGTGCCAGCAGCCCTCGCCTCGGGCAGGGTCGCAATGAGCAGTTCTTC	CASSPRLGQGRNEQFF
NA	TRBV9	TRBJ2-1	TRBD2	TGTGCCAGCAGCCTTTGGACTAGTAGGAACAATGAGCAGTTCTTC	CASSLWTSRNNEQFF
NA	TRBV19	TRBJ1-2	NA	TGTGCCGCCGGTGTTCCCAACGCTGGCTACACCTTC	CAAGVPNAGYTF
NA	TRBV10-3	TRBJ2-3	NA	TGTGCCACCCAGGGGGGAAGCGCAGATACGCAGTATTTT	CATQGGSADTQYF
NA	TRBV6-5	TRBJ1-3	TRBD1	TGTGCCAGCAGGCGAGAAGGACAGGTCGGAAACACCATATATTTT	CASRREGQVGNTIYF
NA	TRBV7-9	TRBJ1-3	NA	TGTGCCAGCAGCTTAGTTTCTGTCTCTGGAAACACCATATATTTT	CASSLVSVSGNTIYF
NA	TRBV20-1	TRBJ2-7	NA	TGCAGTGCTAGTCTTCAAAGGAGTTCCTACGAGCAGTACTTC	CSASLQRSSYEQYF
NA	TRBV28	TRBJ2-7	NA	TGTGCCAGCAGTTTACAGGGTCCTTCCTACGAGCAGTACTTC	CASSLQGPSYEQYF
NA	TRBV29-1	TRBJ1-5	NA	TGCAGCGTTGTTCGAGGGCCCCAGCATTTT	CSVVRGPQHF
NA	TRBV11-2	TRBJ1-2	TRBD1	TGTGCCAGCAGCTTCTTTGGGACAGGGGACGGCTACACCTTC	CASSFFGTGDGYTF
NA	TRBV28	TRBJ2-7	NA	TGTGCCAGCAGTTTACCGGGGGATAGCTACGAGCAGTACTTC	CASSLPGDSYEQYF
NA	TRBV18	TRBJ2-5	TRBD2	TGTGCCAGCTCACCATTACCGTCTAGCGGGAGGCTAGAGACCCAGTACTTC	CASSPLPSSGRLETQYF
NA	TRBV11-3	TRBJ1-1	NA	TGTGCCAGCAGCTTAGGCAGGGTGAACACTGAAGCTTTCTTT	CASSLGRVNTEAFF
NA	TRBV6-2/TRBV6-3	TRBJ2-6	TRBD2	TGTGCCAGCAGTCTCCGGGGGGCTGGGGCCAACGTCCTGACTTTC	CASSLRGAGANVLTF
NA	TRBV19	TRBJ2-1	TRBD2	TGTGCCAATCCGGGACTAGCGGGCAATGAGCAGTTCTTC	CANPGLAGNEQFF
once	TRBV12-3/TRBV12-4	TRBJ2-4	NA	TGTGCCAGCAGTCACCCCGGTAATATTCAGTACTTC	CASSHPGNIQYF